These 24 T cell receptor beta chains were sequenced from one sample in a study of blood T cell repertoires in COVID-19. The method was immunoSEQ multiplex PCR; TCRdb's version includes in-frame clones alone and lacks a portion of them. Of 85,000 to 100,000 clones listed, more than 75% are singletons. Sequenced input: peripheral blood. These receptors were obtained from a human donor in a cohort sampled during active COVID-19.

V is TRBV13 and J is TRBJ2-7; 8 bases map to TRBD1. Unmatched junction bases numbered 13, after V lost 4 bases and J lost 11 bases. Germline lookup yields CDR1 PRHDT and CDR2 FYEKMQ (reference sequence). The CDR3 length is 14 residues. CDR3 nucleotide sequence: TGTGCCAGCAGCTCGGGACAGGCCCCAGGGTTGGAGTACTTC. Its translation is CASSSGQAPGLEYF.

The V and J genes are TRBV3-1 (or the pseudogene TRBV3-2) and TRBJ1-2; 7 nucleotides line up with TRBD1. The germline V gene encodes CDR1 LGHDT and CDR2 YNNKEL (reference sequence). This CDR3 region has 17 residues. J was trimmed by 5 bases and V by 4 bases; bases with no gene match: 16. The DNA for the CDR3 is TGTGCCAGCAGCCCGTCCGGGGACAGACAATATAAGTATGGCTACACCTTC. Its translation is CASSPSGDRQYKYGYTF.

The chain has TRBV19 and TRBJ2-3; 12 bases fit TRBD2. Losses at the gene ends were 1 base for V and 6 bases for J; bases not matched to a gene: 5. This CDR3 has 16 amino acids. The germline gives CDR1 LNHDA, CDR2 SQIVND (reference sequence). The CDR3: CASSIVLAGGLDTQYF. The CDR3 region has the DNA TGTGCCAGTAGTATAGTTCTAGCGGGAGGGCTCGATACGCAGTATTTT.

CDR3 residues: CASSDLAGGYNEQFF. In DNA, the CDR3 is TGTGCCAGCAGCGATCTAGCGGGAGGTTACAATGAGCAGTTCTTC. The chain couples TRBV11-2 to TRBJ2-1; 11 bases align to TRBD2. The CDR3 runs to 15 residues. CDR1 and CDR2 from the germline V gene are SGHAT and FQNNGV. V lost 5 bases, J lost 4 bases, and 4 bases stayed unmatched. The full variable domain, with the rest looked up from reference TRBV11-2 and TRBJ2-1, is EAGVAQSPRYKIIEKRQSVAFWCNPISGHATLYWYQQILGQGPKLLIQFQNNGVVDDSQLPKDRFSAERLKGVDSTLKIQPAKLEDSAVYLCASSDLAGGYNEQFFGPGTRLTVL.

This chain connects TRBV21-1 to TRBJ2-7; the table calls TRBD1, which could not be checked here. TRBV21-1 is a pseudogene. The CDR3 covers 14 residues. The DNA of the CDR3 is TGTGCCAGCCCCAGGGGGTTTGGGCCCTACGAGCAGTACTTC. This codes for CASPRGFGPYEQYF.

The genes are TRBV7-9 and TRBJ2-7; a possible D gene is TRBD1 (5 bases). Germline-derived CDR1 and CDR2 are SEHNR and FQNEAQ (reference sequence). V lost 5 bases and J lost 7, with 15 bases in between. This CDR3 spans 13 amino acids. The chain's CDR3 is CASSPSAGREQYF. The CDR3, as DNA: TGTGCCAGCAGCCCAAGTGCAGGGCGTGAGCAGTACTTC.

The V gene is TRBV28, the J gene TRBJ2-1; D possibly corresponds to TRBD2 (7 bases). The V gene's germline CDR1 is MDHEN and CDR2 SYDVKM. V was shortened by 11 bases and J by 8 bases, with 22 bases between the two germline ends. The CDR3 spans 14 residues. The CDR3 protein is CASGPGRGGDEQFF. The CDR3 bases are TGTGCCTCCGGCCCGGGCAGGGGAGGGGATGAGCAGTTCTTC.

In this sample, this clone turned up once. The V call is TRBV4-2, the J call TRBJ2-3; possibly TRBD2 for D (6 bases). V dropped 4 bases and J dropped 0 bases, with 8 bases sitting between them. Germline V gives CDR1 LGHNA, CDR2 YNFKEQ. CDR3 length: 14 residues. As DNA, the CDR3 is TGTGCCAGCAGCCGAGGGACTAGCACAGATACGCAGTATTTT. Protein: CASSRGTSTDTQYF.

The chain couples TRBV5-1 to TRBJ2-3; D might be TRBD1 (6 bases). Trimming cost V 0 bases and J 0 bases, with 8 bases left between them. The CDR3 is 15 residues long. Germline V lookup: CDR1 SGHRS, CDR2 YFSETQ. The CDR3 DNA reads TGCGCCAGCAGCTTGGATGGGGGCAGCACAGATACGCAGTATTTT. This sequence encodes CASSLDGGSTDTQYF.

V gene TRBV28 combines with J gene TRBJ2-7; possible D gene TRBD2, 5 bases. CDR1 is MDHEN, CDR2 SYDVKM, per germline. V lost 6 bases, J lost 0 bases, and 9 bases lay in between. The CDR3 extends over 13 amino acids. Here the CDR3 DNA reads TGTGCCAGCAGGGCGGGTCACTCCTACGAGCAGTACTTC. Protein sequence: CASRAGHSYEQYF.

The DNA of the CDR3 is TGCGCCAGCAGGGGACAGGGGGCAAACGGGGAGCTGTTTTTT. The encoded protein is CASRGQGANGELFF. This chain connects TRBV5-1 to TRBJ2-2, with TRBD1 matching over 12 bases. CDR1 SGHRS and CDR2 YFSETQ come from the germline V gene. V shed 5 bases and J 7 bases; nucleotides not matched to a gene: 3. The CDR3 covers 14 residues.

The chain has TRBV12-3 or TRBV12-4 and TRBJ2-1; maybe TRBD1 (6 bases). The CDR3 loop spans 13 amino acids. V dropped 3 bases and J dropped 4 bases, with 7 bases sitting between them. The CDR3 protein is CASSLDRYNEQFF. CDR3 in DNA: TGTGCCAGCAGTTTGGACAGATACAATGAGCAGTTCTTC.

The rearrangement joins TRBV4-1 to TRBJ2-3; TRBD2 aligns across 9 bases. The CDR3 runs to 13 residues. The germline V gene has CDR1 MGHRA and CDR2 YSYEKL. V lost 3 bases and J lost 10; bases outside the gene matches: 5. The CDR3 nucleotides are TGCGCCAGCAGCCAGCGGGAGGGCCTGGCGCAGTATTTT. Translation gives CASSQREGLAQYF.

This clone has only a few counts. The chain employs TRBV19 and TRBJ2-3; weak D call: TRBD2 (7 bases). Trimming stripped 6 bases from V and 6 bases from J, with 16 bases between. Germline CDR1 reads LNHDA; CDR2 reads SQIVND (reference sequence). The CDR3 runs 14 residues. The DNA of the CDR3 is TGTGCCAGTAGCGAAGGGGGGGGTAAGGATACGCAGTATTTT. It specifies CASSEGGGKDTQYF.

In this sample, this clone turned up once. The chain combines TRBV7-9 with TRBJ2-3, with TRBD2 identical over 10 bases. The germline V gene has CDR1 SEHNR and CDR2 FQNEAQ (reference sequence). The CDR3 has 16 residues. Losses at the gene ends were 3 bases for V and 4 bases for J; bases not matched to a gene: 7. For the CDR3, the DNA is TGTGCCAGCAGCTTCGGACTAGCGGAGGAGGCAGATACGCAGTATTTT. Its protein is CASSFGLAEEADTQYF.

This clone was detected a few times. The CDR3: CASSVDNRGSTEAFF. DNA for the CDR3: TGTGCCAGCAGCGTAGATAACAGGGGAAGCACTGAAGCTTTCTTT. The chain links TRBV9 to TRBJ1-1; TRBD1 matches at 7 bases. Germline values: CDR1 SGDLS, CDR2 YYNGEE. This CDR3 region has 15 residues. V lost 0 bases, J lost 4 bases, and 6 bases stayed unmatched.

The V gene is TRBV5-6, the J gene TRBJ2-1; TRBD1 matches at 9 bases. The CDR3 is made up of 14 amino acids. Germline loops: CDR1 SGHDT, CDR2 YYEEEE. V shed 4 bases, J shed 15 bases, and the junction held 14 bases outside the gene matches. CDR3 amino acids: CASSRGTGTIMGFF. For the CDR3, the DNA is TGTGCCAGCAGCCGCGGGACAGGGACTATTATGGGGTTCTTC.

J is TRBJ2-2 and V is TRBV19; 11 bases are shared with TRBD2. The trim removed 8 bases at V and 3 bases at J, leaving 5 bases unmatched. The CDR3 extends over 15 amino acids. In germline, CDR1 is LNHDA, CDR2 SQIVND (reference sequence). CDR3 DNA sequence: TGTGCCAGTGGAAGACTAGCGGGACACACCGGGGAGCTGTTTTTT. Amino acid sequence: CASGRLAGHTGELFF.

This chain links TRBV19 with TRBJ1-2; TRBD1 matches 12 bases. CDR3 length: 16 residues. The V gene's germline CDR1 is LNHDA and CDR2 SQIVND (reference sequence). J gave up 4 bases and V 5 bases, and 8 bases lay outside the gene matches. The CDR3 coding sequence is TGTGCCAGTAGTCCCGGGACAGGGGGCGATAGCTATGGCTACACCTTC. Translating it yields CASSPGTGGDSYGYTF.

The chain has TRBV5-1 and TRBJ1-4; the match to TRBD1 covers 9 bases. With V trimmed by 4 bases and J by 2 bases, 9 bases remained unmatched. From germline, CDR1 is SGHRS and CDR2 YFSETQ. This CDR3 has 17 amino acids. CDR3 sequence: CASSLGQGLSTNEKLFF. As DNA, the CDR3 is TGCGCCAGCAGCCTGGGACAGGGACTGAGCACTAATGAAAAACTGTTTTTT.

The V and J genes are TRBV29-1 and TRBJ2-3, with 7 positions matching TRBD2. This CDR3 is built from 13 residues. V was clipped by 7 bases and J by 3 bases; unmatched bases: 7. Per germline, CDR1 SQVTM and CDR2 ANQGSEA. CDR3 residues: CSAGREITDTQYF. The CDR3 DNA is TGCAGCGCCGGGCGGGAGATTACAGATACGCAGTATTTT.

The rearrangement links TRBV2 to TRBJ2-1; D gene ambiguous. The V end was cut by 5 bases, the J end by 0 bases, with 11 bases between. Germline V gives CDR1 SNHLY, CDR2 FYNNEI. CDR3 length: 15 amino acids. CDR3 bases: TGTGCCAGCAGTCCCTCAAGAGGCTCCTACAATGAGCAGTTCTTC. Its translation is CASSPSRGSYNEQFF. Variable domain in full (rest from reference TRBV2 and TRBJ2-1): EPEVTQTPSHQVTQMGQEVILRCVPISNHLYFYWYRQILGQKVEFLVSFYNNEISEKSEIFDDQFSVERPDGSNFTLKIRSTKLEDSAMYFCASSPSRGSYNEQFFGPGTRLTVL.

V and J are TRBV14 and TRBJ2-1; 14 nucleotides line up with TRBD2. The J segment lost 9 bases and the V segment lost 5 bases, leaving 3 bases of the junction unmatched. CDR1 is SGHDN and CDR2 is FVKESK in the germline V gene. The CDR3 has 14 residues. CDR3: CASSKTSGRVEQFF. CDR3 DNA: TGTGCCAGCAGCAAGACTAGCGGGAGGGTTGAGCAGTTCTTC. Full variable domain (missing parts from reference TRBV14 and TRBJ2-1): EAGVTQFPSHSVIEKGQTVTLRCDPISGHDNLYWYRRVMGKEIKFLLHFVKESKQDESGMPNNRFLAERTGGTYSTLKVQPAELEDSGVYFCASSKTSGRVEQFFGPGTRLTVL.

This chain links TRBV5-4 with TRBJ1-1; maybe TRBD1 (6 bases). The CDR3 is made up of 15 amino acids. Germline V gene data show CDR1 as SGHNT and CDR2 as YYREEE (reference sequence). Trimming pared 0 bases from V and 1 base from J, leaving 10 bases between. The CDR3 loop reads CASSLAGHWNTEAFF. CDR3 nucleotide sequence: TGTGCCAGCAGCTTGGCGGGACACTGGAACACTGAAGCTTTCTTT.